This is a list of T cell receptor beta chains from one sample in a study of blood T cell repertoires in COVID-19. Sequencing was performed with immunoSEQ multiplex PCR; in TCRdb, only in-frame clones are kept and a portion is missing. Here the sample spans about 350,000 clones, about 92% being singletons. The sequencing input was peripheral blood. Receptor source: a woman in her sixties or seventies with COVID-19, enrolled during active disease. Each CDR3 is given with its conserved first and last residue. The order of the fields is J gene, V gene, D gene, CDR3 protein. D genes are given only for firm matches.

TRBJ1-6	TRBV4-1	-	CASSLAGYSPLHF
TRBJ2-2	TRBV3-1/TRBV3-2	-	CASSQAGNTGELFF
TRBJ1-2	TRBV7-2	-	CASSFDRFYGYTF
TRBJ2-2	TRBV19	TRBD1	CASSTTGWGTGELFF
TRBJ1-6	TRBV5-6	-	CASSLGFSSYNSPLHF
TRBJ1-5	TRBV24-1	TRBD1	CATQNAGGNQPQHF
TRBJ1-1	TRBV27	-	CASRIQGKAFF
TRBJ1-3	TRBV9	TRBD1	CASSDRGSGNTIYF
TRBJ1-5	TRBV19	-	CASTSRTYHQPQHF
TRBJ1-5	TRBV18	-	CASSPDTSNQPQHF
TRBJ1-5	TRBV4-2	TRBD1	CASSQDRDRARNQPQHF
TRBJ1-1	TRBV10-3	-	CAISVQGNTEAFF
TRBJ2-3	TRBV2	-	CASSRTASTDTQYF
TRBJ1-1	TRBV9	-	CASSVGVVTEAFF
TRBJ2-3	TRBV12-3/TRBV12-4	-	CASRDRSTDTQYF
TRBJ2-3	TRBV5-1	-	CASSAGAFSTDTQYF
TRBJ1-3	TRBV7-9	-	CASSPGQRKRGNTIYF
TRBJ1-2	TRBV3-1/TRBV3-2	-	CASSQAGNYGYTF
TRBJ2-5	TRBV4-2	TRBD2	CASSHGTSDQETQYF
TRBJ1-2	TRBV2	-	CASQQDPNYGYTF
TRBJ1-1	TRBV27	-	CASTDRPNTEAFF
TRBJ1-5	TRBV10-3	-	CAISALSNQPQHF
TRBJ1-1	TRBV19	-	CASINLQKNTEAFF
TRBJ1-5	TRBV9	TRBD1	CASSTGQGGQPQHF
TRBJ2-1	TRBV18	-	CASSPLTASSYNEQFF
TRBJ1-2	TRBV28	TRBD1	CASSLPPNQGARGYTF
TRBJ1-2	TRBV19	TRBD1	CASSIVDRGLGYTF
TRBJ2-7	TRBV6-5	TRBD1	CASSKPGQGVYEQYF
TRBJ2-7	TRBV7-2	-	CASSVSGYVYEQYF
TRBJ1-6	TRBV2	TRBD1	CAGGTGRNNSPLHF
TRBJ1-6	TRBV10-3	-	CAISDRAPVLHF